These 32 T cell receptor beta chains were all obtained from the same sample, sequenced in a study of beta chain features in type 1 diabetes. Expressed TCRB transcripts were sequenced after all isolated RNA was converted to cDNA. Clones were read by immunoSEQ multiplex PCR, and TCRdb kept only the in-frame ones, dropping some. The sample shows 450,000 to 550,000 clones, approximately 30% of them seen only once. Sequencing was performed on naive CD4+ T cells from blood. These TCRs come from a man younger than 35 in good health.

The chain links TRBV30 to TRBJ2-3, with D unresolved. Deletions cut 0 bases from V and 5 bases from J, with 6 bases between. The CDR3 length is 12 residues. Looked up from germline, CDR1 is GTSNPN and CDR2 is SVGIG (reference sequence). This CDR3 is CAWSVVQDTQYF. Written as DNA, the CDR3 is TGTGCCTGGAGTGTAGTGCAAGATACGCAGTATTTT.

V gene TRBV29-1 combines with J gene TRBJ2-1; 8 bases fit TRBD2. The V gene end was trimmed by 0 bases and the J gene end by 0 bases; junction bases not matched to a gene: 13. Germline CDR1 is SQVTM and CDR2 is ANQGSEA. The CDR3 has 19 amino acids. Here the CDR3 reads CSVEDTYLVSGSSYNEQFF. CDR3 DNA: TGCAGCGTTGAAGATACCTATCTTGTAAGCGGGAGCTCCTACAATGAGCAGTTCTTC.

V is TRBV9 and J is TRBJ2-1; the D is unclear. CDR1 is SGDLS, CDR2 YYNGEE, per germline. The CDR3 spans 15 residues. V dropped 4 bases and J dropped 0 bases, with 11 bases sitting between them. CDR3 nucleotides: TGTGCCAGCAGCCCCACTTCAAGCTCCTACAATGAGCAGTTCTTC. As protein: CASSPTSSSYNEQFF.

This clone was found a few times. The gene calls are TRBV28 and TRBJ2-1, with TRBD2 matching over 10 bases. The ends lost 5 bases at V and 4 bases at J; junction bases unmatched: 8. Germline values: CDR1 MDHEN, CDR2 SYDVKM. This CDR3 has 16 amino acids. The CDR3 nucleotides are TGTGCCAGCAGTCCCAGCGGGAGGGTCCGTTACAATGAGCAGTTCTTC. Amino acids: CASSPSGRVRYNEQFF.

The gene calls are TRBV29-1 and TRBJ2-5, with D perhaps assigned TRBD1 or TRBD2 (5 bases each). Deletions cut 7 bases from V and 1 base from J, with 13 bases between. The CDR3 sequence is 13 residues long. Germline assignment: CDR1 SQVTM and CDR2 ANQGSEA. CDR3 bases: TGCAGCGCCACTCCGGGGCCCCAAGAGACCCAGTACTTC. Translated, it gives CSATPGPQETQYF.

This chain connects TRBV11-2 to TRBJ2-2; 9 positions agree with TRBD2. CDR1 is SGHAT, CDR2 FQNNGV, per germline. The trim removed 9 bases at V and 7 bases at J, leaving 9 bases unmatched. The CDR3 is made up of 14 amino acids. DNA for the CDR3: TGTGCCAGTTCAAGACTAGCGGACTTCGGGGAGCTGTTTTTT. Its protein is CASSRLADFGELFF.

The chain uses TRBV7-8 and TRBJ2-3; a weak D match, TRBD2 (5 bases). Per germline, CDR1 SGHVS and CDR2 FQNEAQ. The V end was cut by 4 bases, the J end by 2 bases, with 10 bases between. This CDR3 contains 14 residues. CDR3 residues: CASSWRASTDTQYF. The CDR3 nucleotides are TGTGCCAGCAGCTGGCGGGCTTCCACAGATACGCAGTATTTT.

A few counts support this clone. The chain recombines TRBV7-9 with TRBJ2-2; TRBD2 aligns across 8 bases. V shed 2 bases, J shed 7 bases, and the junction held 6 bases outside the gene matches. Germline CDR1 SEHNR, CDR2 FQNEAQ (reference sequence). The CDR3 consists of 15 residues. CDR3 region: CASSLLTSAGGELFF. In nucleotides, the CDR3 is TGTGCCAGCAGCTTACTGACTAGCGCGGGCGGGGAGCTGTTTTTT.

In this sample, this clone turned up a few times. The gene calls are TRBV28 and TRBJ2-7; TRBD2 aligns across 10 bases. V lost 5 bases and J lost 5; bases outside the gene matches: 6. Germline CDR1 reads MDHEN; CDR2 reads SYDVKM. This CDR3 region has 14 residues. The DNA of the CDR3 is TGTGCCAGCAGTGAGCTAGCGGGAGTCCACGAGCAGTACTTC. This encodes CASSELAGVHEQYF.

The genes are TRBV7-8 and TRBJ2-7; D is ambiguous. V was trimmed by 5 bases and J by 5 bases, leaving 10 bases between them. The CDR3 runs 12 residues. Germline V gene data show CDR1 as SGHVS and CDR2 as FQNEAQ. This chain's CDR3 is CASSTQTDEQYF. CDR3 in DNA: TGTGCCAGCAGCACGCAGACGGACGAGCAGTACTTC.

With regard to this clone: The same CDR3 is also encoded by other DNA sequences in this sample. The chain uses TRBV29-1 and TRBJ2-7; D remains unclear. Trimming pared 4 bases from V and 4 bases from J, leaving 5 bases between. The CDR3 contains 10 residues. Looked up from germline, CDR1 is SQVTM and CDR2 is ANQGSEA. The CDR3 sequence is CSVGSYEQYF. In DNA, the CDR3 is TGCAGCGTTGGTAGTTACGAGCAGTACTTC.

V usage is TRBV29-1 and J usage is TRBJ2-6, with 7 bases aligning to TRBD1. Germline V gives CDR1 SQVTM, CDR2 ANQGSEA. V was clipped by 0 bases and J by 7 bases; unmatched bases: 9. This CDR3 comprises 16 residues. The CDR3 reads CSVEEGGTGAANVLTF. Here the CDR3 DNA reads TGCAGCGTTGAAGAAGGGGGAACAGGGGCAGCCAACGTCCTGACTTTC.

This clone has just a few counts. Within the sample, other DNA sequences also encode this same CDR3. This chain links TRBV30 with TRBJ2-1; 11 bases agree with TRBD2. Germline V CDR1 and CDR2: GTSNPN, SVGIG (reference sequence). V lost 3 bases to trimming and J lost 6 bases; unmatched junction nucleotides: 4. This CDR3 spans 14 amino acids. CDR3 loop: CAWSAGTSGNEQFF. The CDR3 DNA reads TGTGCCTGGAGCGCAGGGACTAGCGGCAATGAGCAGTTCTTC.

The chain joins TRBV7-2 to TRBJ2-7, with D tentatively TRBD2 (5 bases). The CDR3 extends over 14 amino acids. Between the trimmed V and J ends, which lost 1 base and 7 bases, there was a span of 14 bases. Per germline, CDR1 SGHTA and CDR2 FQGNSA. The CDR3 protein is CASSLVYSPGEQYF. DNA for the CDR3: TGTGCCAGCAGCTTAGTCTATTCTCCGGGGGAGCAGTACTTC.

This clone was counted only a few times. The rearrangement joins TRBV6-5 to TRBJ2-7; TRBD1 matches 9 bases. The V gene's germline CDR1 is MNHEY and CDR2 SVGAGI. V lost 1 base and J lost 2; bases outside the gene matches: 3. This CDR3 has 15 amino acids. In DNA form, the CDR3 reads TGTGCCAGCAGTTACTACAGGGGGCCGACCTACGAGCAGTACTTC. Its translation is CASSYYRGPTYEQYF.

This chain joins TRBV27 and TRBJ1-2; 8 bases are a match to TRBD1. The J segment lost 5 bases and the V segment lost 5 bases, leaving 7 bases of the junction unmatched. Germline assignment: CDR1 MNHEY and CDR2 SMNVEV (reference sequence). The CDR3 spans 14 residues. Written as DNA, the CDR3 is TGTGCCAGCAGTGGACAGGGAAGAGGGTATGGCTACACCTTC. Translation: CASSGQGRGYGYTF.

This clone occurred a few times. This sequence joins TRBV30 and TRBJ1-1, with 9 bases matching TRBD1. With 5 bases clipped from V and 5 bases from J, the junction kept 9 bases outside the gene matches. The CDR3 length is 14 residues. From germline, CDR1 is GTSNPN and CDR2 SVGIG (reference sequence). Written as DNA, the CDR3 is TGTGCCTGGGCTACAGGGGGCAAGGGGACTGAAGCTTTCTTT. Protein product: CAWATGGKGTEAFF.

V is TRBV30 and J is TRBJ1-1, with D unclear. The CDR3 has 13 amino acids. Germline V gene sequence: CDR1 GTSNPN, CDR2 SVGIG (reference sequence). V was shortened by 5 bases and J by 1 base, with 11 bases between the two germline ends. The CDR3 sequence is CAWDYAPNTEAFF. The CDR3 DNA sequence: TGTGCCTGGGACTATGCTCCGAACACTGAAGCTTTCTTT. The full variable domain, with the rest looked up from reference TRBV30 and TRBJ1-1, is SQTIHQWPATLVQPVGSPLSLECTVEGTSNPNLYWYRQAAGRGLQLLFYSVGIGQISSEVPQNLSASRPQDRQFILSSKKLLLSDSGFYLCAWDYAPNTEAFFGQGTRLTVV.

With respect to this clone: The same CDR3 is also encoded by other DNA sequences in this sample. The rearrangement links TRBV30 to TRBJ1-1, with 9 bases aligning to TRBD1. Trimming removed 5 bases from V and 5 bases from J; junction bases left unmatched: 9. This CDR3 region has 14 residues. Germline V CDR1 and CDR2: GTSNPN, SVGIG (reference sequence). In DNA form, the CDR3 reads TGTGCCTGGGACACAGGGGGCGTAGGAACTGAAGCTTTCTTT. Its protein product is CAWDTGGVGTEAFF.

About this clone itself: This specimen includes other DNA sequences encoding the same CDR3. CDR3: CAWSVTTYEQYF. CDR3 bases: TGTGCCTGGAGCGTCACCACGTACGAGCAGTACTTC. V and J are TRBV30 and TRBJ2-7; no clear D. Germline lookup yields CDR1 GTSNPN and CDR2 SVGIG (reference sequence). The CDR3 totals 12 residues. V was trimmed by 3 bases and J by 4 bases, leaving 10 bases between them.

This clone has just a few counts. The rearrangement joins TRBV25-1 to TRBJ2-5, with D possibly matching TRBD1 (5 bases). The germline CDR1 and CDR2 sequences are MGHDK and SYGVNS. The V gene lost 8 bases and the J gene lost 2 bases, with 18 bases spanning the gap. This CDR3 is built from 15 residues. The DNA for the CDR3 is TGTGCCAGCGGCGCCCTGGGCAGGACACAAGAGACCCAGTACTTC. Translating gives CASGALGRTQETQYF.

This clone has only a few counts. The genes are TRBV28 and TRBJ2-4; a possible D gene is TRBD2 (5 bases). Germline V gene data show CDR1 as MDHEN and CDR2 as SYDVKM. The CDR3 consists of 15 residues. V gave up 5 bases and J gave up 1 base, with 12 bases separating them. As DNA, the CDR3 is TGTGCCAGCAGTCTTGGAGGATCCGCCAAAAACATTCAGTACTTC. Translation: CASSLGGSAKNIQYF.

There are a few counts of this clone. V gene TRBV7-9 combines with J gene TRBJ2-3; D is undetermined. The ends were cut back, 1 base at V and 6 bases at J, with 11 bases in the middle. CDR3 length equals 14 residues. Germline CDR1 and CDR2: SEHNR and FQNEAQ (reference sequence). CDR3 amino acids: CASSLESPWDTQYF. The CDR3 DNA is TGTGCCAGCAGCTTAGAGAGCCCGTGGGATACGCAGTATTTT.

This clone has a handful of counts. The chain uses TRBV28 and TRBJ2-1, with TRBD2 matching 10 bases. The germline CDR1 and CDR2 sequences are MDHEN and SYDVKM. Trimming took 4 bases from V and 9 from J; bases not matched to a gene: 6. CDR3 length: 14 residues. As DNA, the CDR3 is TGTGCCAGCAGTTCCCCTAGCGGGAGTGTTGAGCAGTTCTTC. Translation: CASSSPSGSVEQFF.

This sequence joins TRBV9 and TRBJ2-5; D gene unclear. Trimming removed 0 bases at V and 5 bases at J, with 17 bases between. The CDR3 has 16 amino acids. The germline CDR1 and CDR2 sequences are SGDLS and YYNGEE. The CDR3 sequence is CASSVDPGDSMETQYF. The CDR3 coding sequence is TGTGCCAGCAGCGTAGATCCAGGCGACTCCATGGAGACCCAGTACTTC. The full variable domain, its missing parts supplied by reference TRBV9 and TRBJ2-5, is DSGVTQTPKHLITATGQRVTLRCSPRSGDLSVYWYQQSLDQGLQFLIQYYNGEERAKGNILERFSAQQFPDLHSELNLSSLELGDSALYFCASSVDPGDSMETQYFGPGTRLLVL.

The chain joins TRBV4-3 to TRBJ2-1; 11 nucleotides line up with TRBD1. CDR3 length: 16 residues. V gave up 2 bases and J gave up 2 bases; unmatched junction bases: 2. Germline V lookup: CDR1 LGHNA, CDR2 YSLEER. DNA of the CDR3: TGCGCCAGCAGCCAACGGACAGGGGGCCCCTACAATGAGCAGTTCTTC. Amino acid sequence: CASSQRTGGPYNEQFF.

This chain joins TRBV7-2 and TRBJ1-5; 7 bases line up with TRBD1. Losses at the gene ends were 2 bases for V and 5 bases for J; bases not matched to a gene: 6. The germline gives CDR1 SGHTA, CDR2 FQGNSA. The CDR3 is made up of 15 amino acids. CDR3 nucleotides: TGTGCCAGCAGCTTATGGGGCACAGGGGATCAGCCCCAGCATTTT. Translating it yields CASSLWGTGDQPQHF.

This clone has only a few counts. This rearrangement joins TRBV14 to TRBJ2-7; TRBD1 is a possible D gene (5 bases). The V gene lost 5 bases and the J gene lost 1 base, with 15 bases spanning the gap. Germline V gene data show CDR1 as SGHDN and CDR2 as FVKESK. This CDR3 comprises 15 residues. CDR3 sequence reads: CASSSRVGASYEQYF. Here the CDR3 DNA reads TGTGCCAGCAGCTCCCGGGTTGGGGCTTCCTACGAGCAGTACTTC. Variable domain in full (rest from reference TRBV14 and TRBJ2-7): EAGVTQFPSHSVIEKGQTVTLRCDPISGHDNLYWYRRVMGKEIKFLLHFVKESKQDESGMPNNRFLAERTGGTYSTLKVQPAELEDSGVYFCASSSRVGASYEQYFGPGTRLTVT.

The chain carries TRBV9 and TRBJ2-7; TRBD2 aligns across 8 bases. The trim removed 0 bases at V and 2 bases at J, leaving 4 bases unmatched. Germline V gives CDR1 SGDLS, CDR2 YYNGEE. There are 15 residues in the CDR3. CDR3 amino acids: CASSVATGGAYEQYF. DNA for the CDR3: TGTGCCAGCAGCGTAGCTACCGGGGGGGCCTACGAGCAGTACTTC.

This clone was seen a handful of times. V usage is TRBV7-8 and J usage is TRBJ2-5; TRBD1 agrees at 7 bases. This CDR3 is built from 14 residues. V trimming: 1 base; J trimming: 2 bases; junction bases outside the gene matches: 1. CDR1 SGHVS and CDR2 FQNEAQ come from the germline V gene. For the CDR3, the DNA is TGTGCCAGCAGCTTAGAACAGGGGCAAGAGACCCAGTACTTC. Encoded protein: CASSLEQGQETQYF.

The chain has TRBV30 and TRBJ1-5, with D hard to call. V was trimmed by 0 bases and J by 2 bases, leaving 14 bases between them. Germline-derived CDR1 and CDR2 are GTSNPN and SVGIG (reference sequence). CDR3 size: 16 residues. Here the CDR3 reads CAWSVSGHSGNQPQHF. The DNA for the CDR3 is TGTGCCTGGAGTGTATCGGGTCATTCGGGCAATCAGCCCCAGCATTTT.

This clone was seen more than once but under ten times. The genes are TRBV29-1 and TRBJ2-7, with D perhaps assigned TRBD1 or TRBD2 (6 bases each). The CDR3 sequence is 13 residues long. CDR1 SQVTM and CDR2 ANQGSEA come from the germline V gene. With 5 bases removed from V and 7 bases from J, the gap between germline ends came to 18 bases. The CDR3 bases are TGCAGCGTTTCAGTAGGGGGGAATGGGGAGCAGTACTTC. Protein: CSVSVGGNGEQYF.